This TCR beta chain was retrieved from a study of identical twins. There are many counts of this clonotype. The V and J ends lost 0 bases and 3 bases respectively, with 12 bases between them. Germline V lookup: CDR1 LGHDT, CDR2 YNNKEL (reference sequence). The CDR3 runs 16 residues. MiXCR, applied by TCRdb to the 5' RACE reads, yields one record per CDR3 protein. The sample yields about 200,000 distinct CDR3 sequences, about 11% seen once. Sequenced: memory T cells sorted from blood. The chain has TRBV3-1 and TRBJ2-1; a weak D match, TRBD2 (6 bases). This sequence was found in a man aged 45-65 years in good health. CDR3 nucleotide sequence: TGTGCCAGCAGCCAAGAGGGTAGCGGTTACTACAATGAGCAGTTCTTC. Translation gives CASSQEGSGYYNEQFF.